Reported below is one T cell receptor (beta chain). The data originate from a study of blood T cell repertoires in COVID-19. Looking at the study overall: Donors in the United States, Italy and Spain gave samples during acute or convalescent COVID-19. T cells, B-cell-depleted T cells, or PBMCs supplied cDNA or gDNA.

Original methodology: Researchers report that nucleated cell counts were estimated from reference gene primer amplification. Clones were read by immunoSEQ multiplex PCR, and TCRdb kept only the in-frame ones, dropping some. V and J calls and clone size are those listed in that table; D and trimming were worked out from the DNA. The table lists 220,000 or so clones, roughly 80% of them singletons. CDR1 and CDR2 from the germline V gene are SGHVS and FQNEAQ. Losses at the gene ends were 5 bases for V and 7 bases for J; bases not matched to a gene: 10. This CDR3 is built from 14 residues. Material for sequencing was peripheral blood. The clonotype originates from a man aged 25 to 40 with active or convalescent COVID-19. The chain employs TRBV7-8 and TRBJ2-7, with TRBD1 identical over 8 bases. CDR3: CASSIRDRSIEQYF. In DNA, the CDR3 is TGTGCCAGCAGCATCCGGGACAGGAGTATAGAGCAGTACTTC.